The 28 T cell receptor beta chains given below trace back to one sample, sequenced in a study of T cells in Graves' hyperthyroidism and ophthalmopathy. Amplified regions were TCR beta CDR3 sequences from RNA transcripts. The primer set for the first-round RT-PCR of the TCR CDR3 was HTBI. TCRdb reprocessed the multiplex PCR reads via MiXCR and lists one record per CDR3 protein. The sample shows roughly 180,000 distinct CDR3 sequences, 15% to 20% of them seen only once. The sample consisted of blood. The origin of the receptors is a woman in her forties or fifties with Graves' hyperthyroidism.

This clonotype was counted ten times or more. V usage is TRBV19 and J usage is TRBJ1-1; D not resolved. Trimming cost V 3 bases and J 5 bases, with 10 bases left between them. Germline loops: CDR1 LNHDA, CDR2 SQIVND (reference sequence). The CDR3 is made up of 13 amino acids. Here the CDR3 reads CASSIVGKTEAFF. CDR3 in DNA: TGTGCCAGTAGTATCGTGGGTAAGACTGAAGCTTTCTTT.

The chain carries TRBV6-1 and TRBJ2-7; possibly TRBD1 for D (7 bases). Germline V CDR1 and CDR2: MNHNS, SASEGT. The CDR3 covers 16 residues. Between the trimmed V and J ends, which lost 5 bases and 2 bases, there was a span of 19 bases. The CDR3 is CASSPGGHHTAYEQYF. CDR3 in DNA: TGTGCCAGCAGTCCAGGGGGGCACCACACGGCCTACGAGCAGTACTTC.

This clonotype was observed many times. This chain joins TRBV5-1 and TRBJ1-1; TRBD1 is a possible D gene (6 bases). This CDR3 has 12 amino acids. Germline values: CDR1 SGHRS, CDR2 YFSETQ. The ends were cut back, 5 bases at V and 7 bases at J, with 12 bases in the middle. CDR3 protein: CASSLTGGEAFF. The CDR3 region has the DNA TGCGCCAGCAGTCTGACAGGTGGTGAAGCTTTCTTT.

This clonotype has a count of ten or more. This chain connects TRBV7-6 to TRBJ2-7, with D possibly TRBD2 on 5 matching bases. This CDR3 has 14 residues. Germline V gene data show CDR1 as SGHVS and CDR2 as FNYEAQ. The V gene lost 4 bases and the J gene lost 3 bases, with 13 bases spanning the gap. CDR3 region: CASSYAGKDYEQYF. The CDR3 DNA follows: TGTGCCAGCAGCTACGCCGGGAAGGACTACGAGCAGTACTTC.

Ten or more counts support this clonotype. The genes are TRBV3-1 and TRBJ2-1; 9 positions match TRBD1. Germline V gene sequence: CDR1 LGHDT, CDR2 YNNKEL (reference sequence). The CDR3 loop spans 14 amino acids. Trimming cost V 4 bases and J 9 bases; bases outside gene matches: 7. The DNA for the CDR3 is TGTGCCAGCAGCCGGTGGACAGGGGACGGTGAGCAGTTCTTC. Translating gives CASSRWTGDGEQFF.

The sample holds a few counts of this clonotype. V and J are TRBV29-1 and TRBJ2-7; D gene uncertain. Trimming removed 7 bases from V and 3 bases from J, with 10 bases in between. The CDR3 has 11 residues. Germline V gene sequence: CDR1 SQVTM, CDR2 ANQGSEA. CDR3 sequence: CSGRTVYEQYF. The CDR3 nucleotides are TGCAGCGGCCGGACCGTCTACGAGCAGTACTTC.

This clonotype was counted ten times or more. V gene TRBV7-3 combines with J gene TRBJ2-5, with TRBD2 identical over 14 bases. J gave up 3 bases and V 3 bases, and 3 bases lay outside the gene matches. Germline CDR1 SGHTA, CDR2 FQGTGA. This CDR3 spans 16 amino acids. DNA for the CDR3: TGTGCCAGCAGCTTGGGACTAGCGGGGGTAGAAGAGACCCAGTACTTC. Its protein is CASSLGLAGVEETQYF.

The rearrangement joins TRBV19 to TRBJ2-2; no definite D call. Germline lookup yields CDR1 LNHDA and CDR2 SQIVND (reference sequence). Trimming took 9 bases from V and 0 from J, leaving 11 bases between them. The length of the CDR3 is 14 residues. CDR3 in DNA: TGTGCCAGCATTGGAGCTACGAACACCGGGGAGCTGTTTTTT. It translates to CASIGATNTGELFF.

This clonotype occurred many times. The chain links TRBV27 to TRBJ1-2; tentative D call: TRBD1 (5 bases). Germline CDR1 MNHEY, CDR2 SMNVEV (reference sequence). Trimming pared 6 bases from V and 5 bases from J, leaving 22 bases between. The CDR3 has 16 residues. The CDR3 nucleotides are TGTGCCAGCAGGAGGGTCCAGGGTTTTGGGTTATATGGCTACACCTTC. Translating gives CASRRVQGFGLYGYTF.

This clonotype has a count of ten or more. The CDR3 nucleotides are TGTGCCAGCAGCCTGGGACAGGGAGTCGGCGGCTACACCTTC. Residues: CASSLGQGVGGYTF. The rearrangement joins TRBV2 to TRBJ1-2; the match to TRBD1 covers 9 bases. Germline V lookup: CDR1 SNHLY, CDR2 FYNNEI. Trimming took 6 bases from V and 8 from J; bases not matched to a gene: 10. This CDR3 is built from 14 residues.

The chain joins TRBV5-1 to TRBJ2-1; D assignment may be TRBD1 or TRBD2 (5 bases each). V was cut by 3 bases and J by 7 bases, with 23 bases left in between. This CDR3 region has 17 residues. CDR1 and CDR2 (germline): SGHRS, YFSETQ. The CDR3 coding sequence is TGCGCCAGCAGCTCCCCCACCGAGGGGCTTGTTAGGAATGAGCAGTTCTTC. It translates to CASSSPTEGLVRNEQFF.

In its sample, this clonotype was seen many times. The chain recombines TRBV20-1 with TRBJ2-7, with D possibly called TRBD1 or TRBD2 (5 bases each). Trimming shortened V by 5 bases and J by 5 bases, and 19 bases separated the two germline ends. In germline, CDR1 is DFQATT, CDR2 SNEGSKA (reference sequence). The CDR3 has 14 residues. CDR3: CSALVGGASNEQYF. CDR3 DNA: TGCAGTGCTCTCGTTGGGGGAGCTAGTAACGAGCAGTACTTC.

This clonotype was found a few times. V usage is TRBV5-1 and J usage is TRBJ2-6; TRBD1 is a possible D gene (5 bases). CDR1 is SGHRS and CDR2 is YFSETQ in the germline V gene. V was cut by 4 bases and J by 0 bases, with 8 bases left in between. This CDR3 is 15 amino acids long. CDR3 protein: CASSGASSGANVLTF. In DNA, the CDR3 is TGCGCCAGCAGCGGGGCGAGCTCTGGGGCCAACGTCCTGACTTTC.

V and J are TRBV2 and TRBJ1-1; D is ambiguous. The V end lost 6 bases, the J end lost 11 bases, and 31 bases lay between the germline ends. The V gene's germline CDR1 is SNHLY and CDR2 FYNNEI. This CDR3 region has 17 residues. The CDR3 nucleotides read TGTGCCAGCAGCGTTTCACTGATTCCGGGCCCCCTAGGCGAGGCTTTCTTT. It encodes CASSVSLIPGPLGEAFF.

This clonotype has a count of ten or more. This chain connects TRBV11-2 to TRBJ2-1, with 8 positions matching TRBD2. This CDR3 spans 18 amino acids. Per the germline V gene, CDR1 is SGHAT and CDR2 is FQNNGV. Trimming took 2 bases from V and 5 from J; bases not matched to a gene: 14. The CDR3 loop reads CASSLSGGQGARDNEQFF. The CDR3 DNA sequence: TGTGCCAGCAGCTTAAGCGGGGGTCAAGGGGCTCGCGACAATGAGCAGTTCTTC. Filled out from reference TRBV11-2 and TRBJ2-1, the complete variable domain reads EAGVAQSPRYKIIEKRQSVAFWCNPISGHATLYWYQQILGQGPKLLIQFQNNGVVDDSQLPKDRFSAERLKGVDSTLKIQPAKLEDSAVYLCASSLSGGQGARDNEQFFGPGTRLTVL.

This clonotype was observed many times. The rearrangement links TRBV24-1 to TRBJ1-5; 9 bases map to TRBD1. CDR3 size: 17 residues. Per germline, CDR1 KGHDR and CDR2 SFDVKD. V lost 5 bases and J lost 1; bases outside the gene matches: 8. CDR3 DNA sequence: TGTGCCACCAGTGGGAAACAGGGGGCTCAAAGCAATCAGCCCCAGCATTTT. Translation gives CATSGKQGAQSNQPQHF.

There are many counts of this clonotype. This CDR3 is CATSDLGGRTPDTQYF. CDR3 DNA: TGTGCCACCAGTGATTTAGGGGGGCGTACACCAGATACGCAGTATTTT. The chain carries TRBV24-1 and TRBJ2-3; D might be TRBD1 or TRBD2, each matching 6 bases. The CDR3 loop spans 16 amino acids. CDR1 and CDR2 (germline): KGHDR, SFDVKD. Between the trimmed V and J ends, which lost 1 base and 4 bases, there was a span of 14 bases.

The J gene is TRBJ1-1, the V gene TRBV20-1; D call uncertain. CDR3 length: 11 amino acids. Trimming removed 0 bases from V and 11 bases from J, with 10 bases in between. The germline V gene encodes CDR1 DFQATT and CDR2 SNEGSKA (reference sequence). In nucleotides, the CDR3 is TGCAGTGCTAGAGATTTAAGGCGGGCTTTCTTT. Its protein is CSARDLRRAFF.

The chain has TRBV27 and TRBJ1-6; D gene unclear. From germline, CDR1 is MNHEY and CDR2 SMNVEV (reference sequence). There are 14 residues in the CDR3. Between the trimmed V and J ends, which lost 1 base and 6 bases, there was a span of 7 bases. The CDR3 DNA follows: TGTGCCAGCAGTTTATTAGATAGTAATTCACCCCTCCACTTT. Translated, it gives CASSLLDSNSPLHF.

This clonotype has a count of ten or more. V is TRBV6-4 and J is TRBJ1-5; no clear D gene. Trimming took 5 bases from V and 4 from J, leaving 12 bases between them. CDR1 MRHNA and CDR2 SNTAGT come from the germline V gene. This CDR3 contains 14 residues. The DNA of the CDR3 is TGTGCCAGCAGTCCCGGGGAGGGAAATCAGCCCCAGCATTTT. Protein product: CASSPGEGNQPQHF.

A single count supports this clonotype. The rearrangement links TRBV5-1 to TRBJ2-3, with 9 bases fitting TRBD2. The V segment lost 6 bases and the J segment 1 base; nucleotides outside the gene matches: 6. CDR3 length: 15 residues. Per the germline V gene, CDR1 is SGHRS and CDR2 is YFSETQ. CDR3 in amino acids: CASTKLAGGTDTQYF. CDR3 bases: TGCGCCAGCACCAAACTAGCGGGCGGCACAGATACGCAGTATTTT.

This clonotype was detected a few times. This chain links TRBV28 with TRBJ2-7, with D perhaps matching TRBD2 (5 bases). Germline V gene lookup returns CDR1 MDHEN and CDR2 SYDVKM. The CDR3 totals 14 residues. The V gene lost 3 bases and the J gene lost 6 bases, with 15 bases spanning the gap. The CDR3 protein is CASSLEVRTCEQYF. The DNA for the CDR3 is TGTGCCAGCAGTTTGGAGGTCAGGACCTGCGAGCAGTACTTC.

The gene calls are TRBV3-1 and TRBJ2-1, with 9 nucleotides matching TRBD2. The CDR3 is 16 residues long. Germline CDR1 is LGHDT and CDR2 is YNNKEL (reference sequence). With 4 bases clipped from V and 4 bases from J, the junction kept 8 bases outside the gene matches. The CDR3 DNA reads as TGTGCCAGCAGCCCCTTGGGTAGCGGGGGTTACAATGAGCAGTTCTTC. This encodes CASSPLGSGGYNEQFF.

The chain is built from TRBV29-1 and TRBJ1-3; D not certain. The CDR3 has 11 amino acids. In germline, CDR1 is SQVTM, CDR2 ANQGSEA. Trimming left V 0 bases short and J 4 bases short, with 1 base between. The CDR3 region is CSVEEGNTIYF. CDR3 nucleotides: TGCAGCGTTGAAGAAGGAAACACCATATATTTT.

This clonotype was picked up many times. The chain employs TRBV29-1 and TRBJ2-3; 11 nucleotides agree with TRBD1. In germline, CDR1 is SQVTM, CDR2 ANQGSEA. V lost 3 bases and J lost 4; bases outside the gene matches: 0. This CDR3 spans 13 amino acids. The CDR3 loop is CSVEGQGADTQYF. In DNA, the CDR3 is TGCAGCGTTGAGGGACAGGGGGCAGATACGCAGTATTTT.

The chain has TRBV4-3 and TRBJ2-5, with D tentatively TRBD2 (6 bases). From germline, CDR1 is LGHNA and CDR2 YSLEER. This CDR3 comprises 15 residues. Trimming removed 1 base at V and 4 bases at J, with 13 bases between. In DNA, the CDR3 is TGCGCCAGCAGCCAAGGGACCGGGACTCTAGAGACCCAGTACTTC. This gives the protein CASSQGTGTLETQYF.

This clonotype was recorded many times. The rearrangement joins TRBV11-2 to TRBJ1-5, with a possible D match to TRBD1 (5 bases). The V end lost 7 bases, the J end lost 2 bases, and 24 bases lay between the germline ends. Per the germline V gene, CDR1 is SGHAT and CDR2 is FQNNGV. The CDR3 sequence is 18 residues long. CDR3 bases: TGTGCCAGCACCCGGGACGAACCAAATTATAAGGGCAATCAGCCCCAGCATTTT. As protein: CASTRDEPNYKGNQPQHF.

This clonotype was recorded at least ten times. This rearrangement joins TRBV24-1 to TRBJ2-1, with 8 bases identical to TRBD2. V gave up 4 bases and J gave up 3 bases; unmatched junction bases: 4. Germline V gene data show CDR1 as KGHDR and CDR2 as SFDVKD. The CDR3 has 15 residues. CDR3 sequence (DNA): TGTGCCACCAGTGAACTGGCGGGGGGCTACAATGAGCAGTTCTTC. It specifies CATSELAGGYNEQFF.